The 11 T cell receptor beta chains given below trace back to one sample, sequenced in a study of tumor and adjacent non-tumor tissue in lung cancer. No cell sorting was done before RNA was extracted from the tissue. TCRbeta libraries were built with three rounds of nested PCR, modified from ARM-PCR. Using its own MiXCR run on the multiplex PCR reads, TCRdb lists one record per CDR3 protein. The profile covers over 100,000 distinct CDR3 sequences, with approximately 71% appearing a single time and about 40% taken by the ten largest. Sequences were obtained from lung tumor tissue. Source of these receptors: a woman in her sixties or seventies with non-small cell lung cancer.

As for this clonotype: The CDR3 does not end in the conserved phenylalanine or tryptophan, so this is likely a read error. The rearrangement joins TRBV6-5 to TRBJ1-1, with D unclear. The CDR3 extends over 13 amino acids. V shed 6 bases and J shed 9 bases, with 17 bases lying between them. From germline, CDR1 is MNHEY and CDR2 SVGAGI. CDR3 residues: CASSCQVGLQAFY. The DNA for the CDR3 is TGTGCCAGCAGCTGCCAAGTCGGGCTCCAAGCTTTCTAT.

The chain links TRBV20-1 to TRBJ2-1; tentatively, D is TRBD2 (6 bases). The V and J ends lost 2 bases and 2 bases respectively, with 22 bases between them. The CDR3 has 18 amino acids. Per the germline V gene, CDR1 is DFQATT and CDR2 is SNEGSKA (reference sequence). CDR3 sequence reads: CSARLAGGWGNTYNEQFF. The CDR3 DNA follows: TGCAGTGCTAGACTAGCAGGAGGGTGGGGAAACACCTACAATGAGCAGTTCTTC.

In this sample, this clonotype turned up once. The genes are TRBV11-2 and TRBJ1-2; D is unresolved. Germline CDR1 is SGHAT and CDR2 is FQNNGV. Deletions cut 9 bases from V and 7 bases from J, with 18 bases between. This CDR3 has 13 residues. The CDR3 sequence: CARSTTWVSGYTF. The CDR3 DNA follows: TGTGCCAGGAGCACTACATGGGTCTCTGGCTACACCTTC.

This clonotype has a count of ten or more. The chain carries TRBV6-1 and TRBJ2-4; D is unresolved. V gave up 1 base and J gave up 6 bases, with 7 bases separating them. In germline, CDR1 is MNHNS, CDR2 SASEGT. The CDR3 length is 13 residues. The CDR3 DNA is TGTGCCAGCAGTGAAGATAAGGGAAACATTCAGTACTTC. The encoded protein is CASSEDKGNIQYF.

As for this clonotype: At one boundary the junction diverges from the germline segment, which might be a read error. V gene TRBV12-3 or TRBV12-4 combines with J gene TRBJ1-1; D remains ambiguous. The CDR3 consists of 14 residues. In nucleotides, the CDR3 is TGTGCTAGCGCGCCCCGCCCGGAGAACACTGAAGCTTTATTT. It is translated as CASAPRPENTEALF.

The chain couples TRBV20-1 to TRBJ2-4; possibly TRBD2 for D (6 bases). The CDR3 runs to 17 residues. Germline V lookup: CDR1 DFQATT, CDR2 SNEGSKA (reference sequence). V was clipped by 1 base and J by 6 bases, with 22 bases between them. The CDR3 region is CSARGPPSSRRANIQYF. The CDR3 nucleotides read TGCAGTGCTAGAGGGCCGCCCTCTAGCAGGAGGGCAAACATTCAGTACTTC.

This clonotype occurred many times. The genes are TRBV29-1 and TRBJ2-1; D not certain. This CDR3 contains 10 residues. Trimming stripped 7 bases from V and 5 bases from J, with 6 bases between. Germline CDR1 and CDR2: SQVTM and ANQGSEA. This CDR3 is CSAQHNEQFF. In DNA form, the CDR3 reads TGCAGCGCTCAACACAATGAGCAGTTCTTC.

This clonotype was seen a single time. The chain couples TRBV5-4 to TRBJ2-7, with D perhaps assigned TRBD1 or TRBD2 (5 bases each). Germline assignment: CDR1 SGHNT and CDR2 YYREEE (reference sequence). V dropped 3 bases and J dropped 2 bases, with 12 bases sitting between them. The CDR3 has 14 residues. The CDR3: CASSSDWDPYEQYF. The CDR3 DNA reads TGTGCCAGCAGCTCGGACTGGGACCCCTACGAGCAGTACTTC. Filled out from reference TRBV5-4 and TRBJ2-7, the complete variable domain reads ETGVTQSPTHLIKTRGQQVTLRCSSQSGHNTVSWYQQALGQGPQFIFQYYREEENGRGNFPPRFSGLQFPNYSSELNVNALELDDSALYLCASSSDWDPYEQYFGPGTRLTVT.

This chain links TRBV11-1 with TRBJ1-1; D unresolved. Deletions cut 2 bases from V and 1 base from J, with 14 bases between. Germline CDR1 and CDR2: SGHAT and FQDESV (reference sequence). This CDR3 region has 16 residues. For the CDR3, the DNA is TGTGCCAGCAGCTTAATGGGCGCTATCCAGAACACTGAAGCTTTCTTT. Translating it yields CASSLMGAIQNTEAFF. Full variable domain (rest looked up from reference TRBV11-1 and TRBJ1-1): EAEVAQSPRYKITEKSQAVAFWCDPISGHATLYWYRQILGQGPELLVQFQDESVVDDSQLPKDRFSAERLKGVDSTLKIQPAELGDSAMYLCASSLMGAIQNTEAFFGQGTRLTVV.

The rearrangement links TRBV4-2 to TRBJ2-7, with a weak D call TRBD1 (6 bases). The CDR3 contains 13 residues. CDR1 and CDR2 from the germline V gene are LGHNA and YNFKEQ. The V end was cut by 8 bases, the J end by 2 bases, with 13 bases between. The CDR3 spells CASLLGHTYEQYF. The CDR3 DNA reads TGTGCCAGCTTATTGGGACACACCTACGAGCAGTACTTC.

Note on this clonotype: The CDR3 end shows no conserved phenylalanine or tryptophan, and so a read error is likely. It is unclear where the CDR3 begins or ends on the DNA, so no DNA is shown, and the CDR3 is as TCRdb lists it. The chain couples TRBV11-3 to TRBJ2-3; whether TRBD2, the table's D call, matches the DNA was not checked. The CDR3 is 16 amino acids long, termini counted. CDR1 SGHNT and CDR2 YENEEA come from the germline V gene. The CDR3 here is CASSLRQKEGTDTHYL.